The sequence of this T cell receptor (beta chain) was determined in a study of cytomegalovirus exposure and HLA in healthy donors (dated by TCRdb to the late 2010s). In terms of the full investigation: An earlier analysis of several hundred of the donors reported about 300 Gb of sequence data and 95 million to 140 million unique TCR beta sequences obtained from around 190 million T cells. A separate validation cohort of roughly 130 different subjects was used in addition to the approximately 700-subject first cohort. Around 300 gigabases of sequencing data and approximately 85 million unique TCR sequences were included in an early release covering 550 to 650 HLA-typed donors. On average, roughly 250,000 unique TCR beta nucleotide sequences were sequenced per donor among a few hundred genotyped donors of the cohort, with about 17% of those sequences being non-productive. In a later analysis, previously published TCR beta repertoires from several hundred donors were re-analyzed and high-resolution HLA genotyping was added so that TCR occurrence patterns could be studied. Rather than drawing on any new phenotypic data, the later analysis identified candidate immune exposures from TCR beta sequences and the way those sequences occurred across donors. The study used immunosequencing to profile the T cell repertoires of several hundred subjects and linked those repertoires to cytomegalovirus serostatus. In a later genetic analysis, genome-wide SNP genotypes for about 60% of the 666 donors were used, and that subset was treated as a discovery cohort. The number of donors typed differed by locus, with about 629-630 for A, B, C, DRB1 and DQB1, roughly 550 for DQA1, some 570 for DPA1, and under 490 for DPB1. Donor age, sex, ethnicity and CMV serostatus were compiled together with the repertoire data. Five DR-DQ haplotypes were treated as single units for association and clustering because of strong linkage in the cohort. An earlier analysis of some 500 of the donors applied high-throughput TCR beta sequencing to assess whether each TCR beta V gene segment acted as functional or pseudogenic. Of the roughly 400 genotyped donors, over 80% were placed in the genetic ancestry cluster associated with self-reported Caucasian donors. To predict cytomegalovirus infection status, the study combined high-throughput TCR immunosequencing, statistical association of individual TCRs with disease status, and machine learning. The study aimed to test whether cataloging public T cell receptors could reveal signatures of past pathogen exposure. Both class I and class II loci were covered by HLA typing, at four-digit resolution. Every repertoire in the discovery cohort had been generated on one and the same sequencing platform.

Concerning this clone itself: Its recognized antigen is unknown. No base qualities exist here, and no much larger clone lies one base off it.

The cohort was made up of 666 healthy bone marrow donors. At the time of sampling, every cohort member was nominally healthy, though immune exposures that went unrecorded were likely present. The donor was CMV seropositive and belonged to the group of 250 to 350 seropositive cohort members. A peripheral blood sample was collected from each donor, and TCR beta sequencing was performed on peripheral blood mononuclear cells. Genomic DNA was extracted from the blood cell samples with the Qiagen DNeasy Blood Extraction Kit. Receptors were amplified or captured by the immunoSEQ multiplex PCR assay. A mixture of 60 forward primers for TCR Vbeta segments and 13 reverse primers for TCR Jbeta segments was used in the multiplex PCR. A multiplex PCR assay on genomic DNA amplified the CDR3 region of rearranged TCR beta genes. Amplified TCR beta libraries were sequenced as 87-base-pair reads on the Illumina HiSeq System. For the original study's pipeline: In a later analysis, approximately 74 million unique TCR beta chains were counted across the roughly 610 repertoires, and roughly 10 million of these chains were shared by at least two donors. Raw reads were error-corrected and collapsed into unique sequences with a nearest-neighbor algorithm that merged closely related sequences to remove PCR and sequencing errors. CDR3 sequences were aligned to IMGT reference sequences to assign V, D and J gene segments. For a sequence to be retained, a match of at least six nucleotides was required to both a V gene segment and a J gene segment. A rearrangement counted as productive if the CDR3 had no stop codons and remained in frame with V and J, and every other rearrangement counted as non-productive. Following IMGT convention, CDR3 was defined as the stretch from the second conserved V-encoded cysteine to the conserved J-encoded phenylalanine. Sequences without an unambiguous match to a single V gene segment were excluded from the earlier analysis of 450 to 650 of the donors. In an earlier analysis of several hundred of the donors, a V segment was called functional when productive rearrangements were above 56.7%, and segregating when the standard deviation between donors exceeded 5%. A statistical classification framework was developed to diagnose cytomegalovirus status using the catalog of TCR beta chain sequences. In a later analysis, V and J genes were assigned by comparing TCR nucleotide sequences against IMGT/GENE-DB human TR gene sequences. Using the TCRdist pipeline, a later analysis assigned CDR3 sequences along with most-parsimonious VDJ recombination scenarios. In a later analysis, each TCR beta chain was defined by its CDR3 amino acid sequence together with its V-gene family, and reads lacking a unique V-gene family were excluded. As a way to deal with suspected cross-contamination and a sequencing artifact, a later analysis dropped 450 to 700 nucleotide sequences that were highly shared and had low generation probability. In a later analysis, a clonal expansion index for each public chain was calculated from normalized within-repertoire ranks of inferred template counts. In a later analysis, generation probabilities were computed with a VDJ recombination model fitted to out-of-frame rearrangements, and the resulting probabilities were checked against IGoR. Hypergeometric tests were used in a later analysis to score TCR-TCR, TCR-HLA and TCR-CMV co-occurrence, with a repertoire-size bias correction applied to the TCR pairs. To estimate false discovery rates, a later analysis permuted the HLA or CMV assignments 20 times. A later analysis grouped co-occurring TCRs with DBSCAN, adding TCRdist sequence similarity when clustering within HLA-allele-positive subsets. For co-occurrence clustering, repertoires with fewer than 30,000 or more than 120,000 public chains were excluded, along with several repertoires with anomalous nucleotide sharing. TCRdb provides this immuneACCESS table in a form limited to in-frame rearrangements. Some clones are lacking; in checked studies, under half of them reflect an unresolved V gene, and why the rest are absent is not known. The V and J calls and the clone size are those of that table, but D and trimming were determined from the DNA. Recorded for this sample are 90,000 or so clones; roughly three quarters of them occurred a single time. Around 25% of the sample goes to the ten largest clones.

CDR1 GTSNPN and CDR2 SVGIG were looked up in the germline V gene (reference sequence). V is clipped by 4 bases and J by 5 bases, and the sequence between their germline boundaries is 14 bases long. From the cysteine up to the phenylalanine, the CDR3 has a length of 13 residues. Only CDR3 DNA is held: 39 bases, read in frame from base 1. On the study overall, not on this receptor specifically: Because some donors lacked HLA typing at each locus, the association tests relied only on the typed subset. Sequencing depth was assumed to be roughly uniform across donors in the presence/absence analyses, though that assumption may not hold. Because counts were too low, about 17 rarely observed V segments, including chromosome 9 orphons, were excluded from the earlier analysis of 587 of the donors. When HLA alleles, especially DR and DQ, strongly co-occurred, attributing TCR associations to individual alleles was difficult. Correlated functional status among segregating V segments might be attributable to linkage disequilibrium, but an unknown experimental factor could not be ruled out. At a false discovery rate of 0.05, a later analysis linked roughly 17,000 TCR beta sequences to specific HLA alleles. Only TCR beta chains were sequenced in this cohort, and the absence of alpha or paired-chain data limited detectable features. Immune exposure information for the cohort was limited to CMV serostatus. An earlier analysis of around 500 of the donors showed that most TCR beta V segments appeared in productive rearrangements either about 87% or about 30% of the time, which broadly matched IMGT annotations. In vitro tests confirmed that a few of the cytomegalovirus-associated TCR beta chains recognize cytomegalovirus antigens. In the study, around 150 TCR beta chains were listed as associated with cytomegalovirus. V-gene and J-gene trimming of TCR beta chains was associated with a missense DCLRE1C variant in a later genetic analysis, and the association was replicated in an independent cohort. A later analysis found that HLA-associated TCR beta chains were more clonally expanded and had lower generation probabilities than equally common non-associated chains. It was suggested by the authors that the approach could potentially be generalized to other disease states and immunological phenotypes. Several of the top co-occurrence clusters appeared to be linked to parvovirus B19, influenza, CMV and Epstein-Barr virus, according to a later analysis. Compared with the approximately 670-donor mean, donors in an Asian-associated ancestry cluster had fewer N-insertions in productive TCRs, according to a later genetic analysis. The sequencing pipeline was judged likely to have produced a cluster of highly shared sequence variants as a technical artifact. In a later analysis, the rate of TCR association differed among HLA loci, with DRB1 alleles having the most associated TCRs and HLA-C alleles having the fewest. Cytomegalovirus status was reported to be diagnosed by the classifier with high specificity and sensitivity in both the original and validation cohorts. A further reported finding was that TCR beta sequences accurately predicted the HLA-A and HLA-B alleles for most subjects in the first cohort. Most TCR sequences were seen in very few donors, while some public TCRs were found in many individuals. Because the 87-base-pair reads could not distinguish some IMGT-functional V segments, including TRBV6-2 and TRBV6-3, those segments were excluded. A later analysis found that most CMV-associated TCR beta chains appeared HLA-restricted, with HLA associations seemingly driven largely by CMV exposure.

The sample comprised PBMCs. The sequence came from a woman in her 50s in good health and CMV-seropositive. This receptor chain uses TRBV30 and TRBJ1-1, with an unclear D gene assignment. The bases are TGTGCCTGGACTACCCGCAGAGGGACTGAAGCTTTCTTT. It encodes CAWTTRRGTEAFF.